This TCR beta chain came from a study of OX40 agonist ivuxolimab in advanced cancers. Across the study: The study treated patients with ivuxolimab, an agonistic anti-OX40 (CD134) antibody.

Profiling relied on immunoSEQ multiplex PCR, and the TCRdb table lists in-frame clones only, not all of them. Of 55,000 to 70,000 clones in the sample, approximately 89% were seen once. In germline, CDR1 is GTSNPN, CDR2 SVGIG (reference sequence). Trimming cost V 4 bases and J 4 bases; bases outside gene matches: 4. This CDR3 contains 13 residues. V and J are TRBV30 and TRBJ2-5; 9 bases are a match to TRBD1. The sample was CD4+ or CD8+ T cells sorted from blood, taken in a trial of the OX40 agonist ivuxolimab. The receptor was derived from an adult with an advanced solid tumor such as melanoma, head and neck, liver or kidney cancer. This chain's CDR3 is CAWKGQGRETQYF. CDR3 in DNA: TGTGCCTGGAAGGGACAGGGTCGAGAGACCCAGTACTTC.